These 9 T cell receptor beta chains were sequenced from one sample in a study of OX40 agonist ivuxolimab in advanced cancers. Repertoires were generated with immunoSEQ multiplex PCR, while TCRdb's copy carries only in-frame clones and drops some. The sample consists of tens of thousands of clones, around 86% of them appearing once. The specimen was CD4+ or CD8+ T cells sorted from blood, collected in a trial of the OX40 agonist ivuxolimab. Every receptor here comes from an adult with an advanced solid tumor such as melanoma, head and neck, liver or kidney cancer.

The chain couples TRBV7-9 to TRBJ2-1; 15 bases fit TRBD2. The CDR3 sequence is 16 residues long. The germline gives CDR1 SEHNR, CDR2 FQNEAQ (reference sequence). The V and J ends lost 5 bases and 9 bases, in that order; junction bases with no gene match: 8. The DNA of the CDR3 is TGTGCCAGCAGCACAACGCCGGGACTAGCGGGGGGTGAGCAGTTCTTC. Translating gives CASSTTPGLAGGEQFF.

V and J are TRBV6-1 and TRBJ1-2, with 8 positions matching TRBD1. This CDR3 has 16 residues. CDR1 is MNHNS, CDR2 SASEGT, per germline. J lost 5 bases, V lost 3 bases, and 11 bases had no gene match. The CDR3 nucleotides read TGTGCCAGCAGTGAGGAGGGCCACAGGGGGAGGTATGGCTACACCTTC. Its protein is CASSEEGHRGRYGYTF.

The chain joins TRBV29-1 to TRBJ2-3; D is uncertain. V shed 2 bases and J shed 2 bases, with 14 bases lying between them. This CDR3 region has 15 residues. The germline V gene encodes CDR1 SQVTM and CDR2 ANQGSEA. The CDR3 DNA is TGCAGCGTTGAAAACGACCACCGAAACACAGATACGCAGTATTTT. This codes for CSVENDHRNTDTQYF.

This clone has just a few counts. The J gene is TRBJ2-7, the V gene TRBV18, with TRBD2 matching over 7 bases. CDR3 length equals 14 residues. CDR1 and CDR2 from the germline V gene are KGHSH and LQKENI. Trimming took 4 bases from V and 5 from J; bases not matched to a gene: 8. CDR3 amino acids: CASSLGGVGNEQYF. The CDR3, as DNA: TGTGCCAGCTCACTGGGAGGGGTTGGAAACGAGCAGTACTTC.

This clone was detected a few times. The rearrangement joins TRBV11-2 to TRBJ1-5; D is undetermined. The CDR3 loop spans 13 amino acids. Germline V lookup: CDR1 SGHAT, CDR2 FQNNGV. Trimming removed 5 bases from V and 6 bases from J, with 11 bases in between. CDR3 in DNA: TGTGCCAGCAGCCTTGAAGGCGGTCAGCCCCAGCATTTT. It encodes CASSLEGGQPQHF. Using reference TRBV11-2 and TRBJ1-5 for the parts outside the CDR3, the full variable domain is EAGVAQSPRYKIIEKRQSVAFWCNPISGHATLYWYQQILGQGPKLLIQFQNNGVVDDSQLPKDRFSAERLKGVDSTLKIQPAKLEDSAVYLCASSLEGGQPQHFGDGTRLSIL.

This clone was observed a handful of times. The chain is built from TRBV7-2 and TRBJ2-7, with D perhaps TRBD2 (5 bases). V lost 2 bases and J lost 3, with 8 bases in between. CDR3 length: 13 residues. From germline, CDR1 is SGHTA and CDR2 FQGNSA. The CDR3 sequence is CASSLPGFYEQYF. CDR3 nucleotides: TGTGCCAGCAGCTTACCGGGGTTCTACGAGCAGTACTTC. Full variable domain (rest looked up from reference TRBV7-2 and TRBJ2-7): GAGVSQSPSNKVTEKGKDVELRCDPISGHTALYWYRQSLGQGLEFLIYFQGNSAPDKSGLPSDRFSAERTGGSVSTLTIQRTQQEDSAVYLCASSLPGFYEQYFGPGTRLTVT.

CDR3 nucleotides: TGTGCCAGCAGTTATATAAGGGGGGGCTACACCTTC. Its translation: CASSYIRGGYTF. The rearrangement links TRBV28 to TRBJ1-2; a weak D match, TRBD1 (6 bases). Germline loops: CDR1 MDHEN, CDR2 SYDVKM. The CDR3 consists of 12 residues. V gave up 4 bases and J gave up 8 bases, with 11 bases separating them.

The chain uses TRBV11-3 and TRBJ2-7; TRBD1 matches at 7 bases. The CDR3 has 14 amino acids. Germline values: CDR1 SGHNT, CDR2 YENEEA. V shed 7 bases, J shed 0 bases, and the junction held 6 bases outside the gene matches. As DNA, the CDR3 is TGTGCCAGCACCCGGGGACAGAGCTCCTACGAGCAGTACTTC. Translation gives CASTRGQSSYEQYF. Combining the CDR3 with reference TRBV11-3 and TRBJ2-7 gives the whole variable domain EAGVVQSPRYKIIEKKQPVAFWCNPISGHNTLYWYLQNLGQGPELLIRYENEEAVDDSQLPKDRFSAERLKGVDSTLKIQPAELGDSAVYLCASTRGQSSYEQYFGPGTRLTVT.

The V and J genes are TRBV4-2 and TRBJ2-5, with D possibly being TRBD1 (5 bases). The V end lost 0 bases, the J end lost 7 bases, and 12 bases lay between the germline ends. The germline CDR1 and CDR2 sequences are LGHNA and YNFKEQ. The CDR3 runs 14 residues. The DNA of the CDR3 is TGTGCCAGCAGCCAAGACAGGGATCCTGGGACCCAGTACTTC. Residues: CASSQDRDPGTQYF.